This TCR beta chain is from a study of blood T cell repertoires in COVID-19 (dated by TCRdb to the early 2020s). Notes on the research overall: Samples from collaborators originated in the United States, Italy and Spain and spanned both the acute and convalescent phases of COVID-19. Where available, HLA class I and class II types were taken from metadata supplied by the sample provider and were not determined by assay-based typing. Samples came from the ongoing ImmuneRACE study (first 160 participants) plus 1,254 subjects from 6 global collaborators. Sample metadata almost always included a de-identified subject ID, COVID-19 status, age in years and sex. Deeply sampled blood TCRbeta repertoires from subjects exposed to, actively infected with, or recovered from COVID-19 were included in the dataset. The repertoires were made available in a free public database intended to serve as a resource for research on the immune response to SARS-CoV-2. The material from the prospective study consisted of cDNA or gDNA derived from T cells, B-cell-depleted T cells, or PBMCs.

What the work shows at the level of the full study, not this receptor alone: Clinical and demographic metadata were provided uncurated, with the amount varying by source and participant.

Worth noting for this clone: Its target antigen remains unknown. Per-base qualities were not stored, and no clone one base away is much larger.

TCRbeta CDR3 regions were amplified from genomic DNA using the immunoSEQ Assay, a bias-controlled multiplex PCR. In the source study's methods: Nucleated cell counts per sample were estimated from amplification of reference gene primers within the assay. Sequence reads were collapsed and filtered to measure the absolute abundance of every unique TCRbeta CDR3 rearrangement. For each sample, productive Simpson clonality was calculated by taking the square root of Simpson's diversity index across productive rearrangements. Sourced from immuneACCESS, this table was stored by TCRdb with only in-frame sequences that have V and J called. A share of the clones is absent; for the studies checked, an unresolved V gene accounts for under half, and the remainder has no known explanation. V and J calls and clone size are those listed in that table; D and trimming were worked out from the DNA. Present in this sample are roughly 74,000 clones, around nine tenths of which were seen just once. The ten biggest clones cover less than 3% of the sample.

Whole blood was collected in K2EDTA tubes by collaborating institutions according to the institutions' own protocols. For TCRbeta analysis, collaborators shipped samples in one of three forms: frozen whole blood, isolated PBMCs, or DNA extracted from either of those sample types. The clonotype comes from an older man with active or convalescent COVID-19. The specimen sequenced was peripheral blood.

CDR3 protein: CASSIAGLAKNIQYF. The DNA sequence is given as TGTGCCAGTAGTATAGCAGGGCTGGCCAAAAACATTCAGTACTTC. The receptor chain draws on TRBV19 and TRBJ2-4; TRBD1 is possibly the D segment (5 matching bases). There are 15 amino acids in the CDR3, from cysteine to phenylalanine inclusive. Only the CDR3 region is kept as DNA, spanning 45 bases read in frame from base 1. Relative to germline, V is 1 base shorter and J is 1 base shorter, with 8 bases between their ends. CDR1 and CDR2, looked up from the germline V gene (reference sequence), are LNHDA and SQIVND.